This T cell receptor beta chain was documented in a study of shared clonotypes between healthy human individuals. Using immunoSEQ multiplex PCR, the repertoire was profiled, and TCRdb retains in-frame clones only, with some absent. The sample holds some 1,100,000 clones; 70% to 80% are singletons and the top ten take under 0.65%. There are a few counts of this clone. In the same sample, other DNA sequences code for this CDR3. Trimming removed 6 bases at V and 4 bases at J, with 10 bases between. This CDR3 contains 13 residues. Germline-derived CDR1 and CDR2 are SNHLY and FYNNEI. Sequenced material: memory CD4+ T cells from PBMCs. The subset: CD45RA-negative fraction. This chain joins TRBV2 and TRBJ1-5; D is undetermined. This receptor was identified in a man aged 18 to 30 in good health. Some clones in this sample may be carry-over from other donors' samples. The CDR3: CASRDDGNQPQHF. CDR3 in DNA: TGTGCCAGCAGAGACGACGGGAATCAGCCCCAGCATTTT. Using reference TRBV2 and TRBJ1-5 for the parts outside the CDR3, the full variable domain is EPEVTQTPSHQVTQMGQEVILRCVPISNHLYFYWYRQILGQKVEFLVSFYNNEISEKSEIFDDQFSVERPDGSNFTLKIRSTKLEDSAMYFCASRDDGNQPQHFGDGTRLSIL.